The next 18 T cell receptor beta chains were all read from a single sample in a study of tumor and adjacent non-tumor tissue in lung cancer. This sample's RNA came from whole unsorted tissue. The normal lung tissue was taken more than 3 cm from the tumor edge. A modified ARM-PCR protocol with three rounds of nested PCR amplified TCRbeta. TCRdb re-called the multiplex PCR reads through MiXCR, storing one row per CDR3 protein. The sample shows more than 85,000 distinct CDR3 sequences, about 64% of them seen only once. Source material: distant non-tumor lung tissue. The origin of the receptors is a man aged 60 to 69 with non-small cell lung cancer.

This clonotype has a handful of counts. A much larger clone differs from this one at a single base, so this may be a read error. The V gene is TRBV12-3 or TRBV12-4, the J gene TRBJ2-4; 8 bases match TRBD2. CDR3 length: 14 residues. The DNA of the CDR3 is TGTGCCAGCAGTTTCGGTAGCGGGAAAAACATTCTGTACTTC. This encodes CASSFGSGKNILYF.

In regard to this clonotype: Germline and junction disagree at one end, which may indicate a read error. The gene calls are TRBV20-1 and TRBJ1-5, with TRBD1 identical over 7 bases. This CDR3 has 15 amino acids. Germline V gives CDR1 DFQATT, CDR2 SNEGSKA (reference sequence). In nucleotides, the CDR3 is TGCGGTGCAGGCATCGACAGGGAGAGCAATCAGCCCCAGCATTTT. Residues: CGAGIDRESNQPQHF.

Notes on this clonotype: A much larger clonotype is one base distant, so this may be a read error. The chain is built from TRBV6-2 or TRBV6-3 and TRBJ2-3; D may correspond to TRBD1 or TRBD2 (5 bases each). CDR3 length: 13 residues. CDR1 is MNHEY and CDR2 is SVGEGT in the germline V gene. CDR3 DNA: TGTGCGGCCAGGGAGCGTTTCACAGATATGCAGTATTTT. This gives the protein CAARERFTDMQYF.

This clonotype was observed many times. V gene TRBV12-5 combines with J gene TRBJ2-1; 14 bases are shared with TRBD2. CDR3 length equals 16 residues. The germline CDR1 and CDR2 sequences are LGHNT and FRNRAP. Losses at the gene ends were 9 bases for V and 5 bases for J; bases not matched to a gene: 9. Here the CDR3 reads CASLGTSGSWNNEQFF. As DNA, the CDR3 is TGTGCTAGCCTCGGGACTAGCGGGAGCTGGAACAATGAGCAGTTCTTC.

Comments on this clonotype: This may be a read error, as it is one base from a much larger clone. The V and J genes are TRBV6-2 or TRBV6-3 and TRBJ2-7; possibly TRBD1 or TRBD2 for D (5 bases each). CDR3 size: 17 residues. Germline V gene lookup returns CDR1 MNHEY and CDR2 SVGEGT. CDR3 sequence: CASSYSLLGEGIYEQCF. DNA for the CDR3: TGTGCCAGCAGTTACTCCCTGTTGGGGGAAGGAATCTACGAGCAGTGCTTC.

A note on this clonotype: A junction boundary mismatches the germline segment, possibly from a read error. The V call is TRBV28, the J call TRBJ2-2; TRBD2 aligns across 7 bases. This CDR3 comprises 16 residues. Germline CDR1 MDHEN, CDR2 SYDVKM. The CDR3 loop reads CASSSLGGSGTRELFF. The CDR3 DNA sequence: TGTGCCAGCAGTTCCCTTGGGGGGAGCGGGACCAGGGAACTGTTTTTT.

This clonotype was counted a single time. At one of its ends the junction is not consistent with the germline gene, which may arise from a read error. V and J are TRBV6-5 and TRBJ1-2, with a tentative D call TRBD1 (6 bases). Germline V gene sequence: CDR1 MNHEY, CDR2 SVGAGI. The CDR3 has 13 residues. Here the CDR3 DNA reads TGTGCCAGCACCGGGGACACCTTCTCCGGCTGCACCTTC. It encodes CASTGDTFSGCTF.

As for this clonotype: An end of the junction differs from the germline gene, which may be a read error. The chain links TRBV10-3 to TRBJ2-2, with D unclear. Germline assignment: CDR1 ENHRY and CDR2 SYGVKD. This CDR3 region has 14 residues. The CDR3, as DNA: TGTGCCATCAGTGTTGGGCCCTCTACCGAGGAGCTGTTTTTT. Translating gives CAISVGPSTEELFF.

Comment on this clonotype: Mismatch with germline at one junction end may stem from a read error. J is TRBJ1-6 and V is TRBV11-1; possible D gene TRBD1, 5 bases. Germline V lookup: CDR1 SGHAT, CDR2 FQDESV (reference sequence). This CDR3 spans 13 amino acids. The CDR3 DNA is TGTGCCATCAGCCCGGACACGTGGTCACCCCTCCACTTT. Amino acids: CAISPDTWSPLHF.

The sample holds a few counts of this clonotype. One junction end does not reproduce the germline sequence, and a read error may be involved. This sequence joins TRBV13 and TRBJ2-3; perhaps TRBD1 as D (6 bases). Looked up from germline, CDR1 is PRHDT and CDR2 is FYEKMQ (reference sequence). The CDR3 is made up of 15 amino acids. DNA of the CDR3: TGTGCCAGCAGCTTACGGACAGCTAGCACAGATACGCAGTGTTTT. It translates to CASSLRTASTDTQCF.

As for this clonotype: Being one base from a much bigger clone, this may be a read error. The DNA of the CDR3 is TGTGCCAGCAGCTTAGCAGGGACAGGGTGGCAAGAGACCCAGCACTTC. It codes for CASSLAGTGWQETQHF. This chain joins TRBV7-9 and TRBJ2-5; TRBD1 matches at 9 bases. The CDR3 runs to 16 residues. Germline V gene sequence: CDR1 SEHNR, CDR2 FQNEAQ (reference sequence).

Concerning this clonotype: This clone may be a read error of a much larger clone one base away. V usage is TRBV6-5 and J usage is TRBJ1-1; 7 bases are a match to TRBD1. The CDR3 runs 17 residues. CDR1 is MNHEY, CDR2 SVGAGI, per germline. The DNA of the CDR3 is TGTGCCAGCAGTTACTTAACCGGGACAGTTAAGAACACTGGAGCTTTCTTT. This sequence encodes CASSYLTGTVKNTGAFF.

This clonotype was recorded a few times. The chain recombines TRBV28 with TRBJ1-6, with D perhaps TRBD1 (6 bases). In germline, CDR1 is MDHEN, CDR2 SYDVKM. The CDR3 is 16 residues long. The V end lost 2 bases, the J end lost 9 bases, and 17 bases lay between the germline ends. CDR3 coding DNA: TGTGCCAGCAGTTTACTGGGGGCGGATAGCATTTCACCCCTCCACTTT. This encodes CASSLLGADSISPLHF.

This clonotype is medium-sized in the sample. V gene TRBV4-3 combines with J gene TRBJ2-6, with D unresolved. The length of the CDR3 is 18 residues. Deletions cut 0 bases from V and 0 bases from J, with 12 bases between. CDR1 and CDR2 from the germline V gene are LGHNA and YSLEER. The CDR3 here is CASSQDRLTSSGANVLTF. CDR3 nucleotide sequence: TGCGCCAGCAGCCAAGATCGGCTCACGAGCTCTGGGGCCAACGTCCTGACTTTC.

This clonotype was counted ten times or more. The chain has TRBV6-6 and TRBJ2-5; TRBD2 aligns across 8 bases. The V gene's germline CDR1 is MNHNY and CDR2 SVGAGI (reference sequence). V was clipped by 4 bases and J by 4 bases; unmatched bases: 20. This CDR3 comprises 19 residues. The CDR3: CASSFGQMSGLGIPETQYF. The DNA of the CDR3 is TGTGCCAGCAGTTTTGGTCAAATGTCGGGACTAGGAATCCCAGAGACCCAGTACTTC.

Turning to this clonotype: A much larger clonotype is one base distant, so this may be a read error. The CDR3 region has the DNA TGCAGTGCTAGAGATCTCAGGGCCTACGAGCAGTACTTC. Its translation: CSARDLRAYEQYF. The chain uses TRBV20-1 and TRBJ2-7; a possible D gene is TRBD1 (5 bases). Between the trimmed V and J ends, which lost 0 bases and 2 bases, there was a span of 8 bases. The CDR3 is made up of 13 amino acids. The germline CDR1 and CDR2 sequences are DFQATT and SNEGSKA (reference sequence).

About this clonotype itself: A read error may produce the germline difference seen at one junction end. The CDR3 here is CASSAPEGTSNQPQDF. Written as DNA, the CDR3 is TGTGCCAGCAGTGCGCCTGAGGGGACCAGCAATCAGCCCCAGGATTTT. The gene calls are TRBV6-1 and TRBJ1-5, with a possible D match to TRBD1 (5 bases). CDR1 and CDR2 (germline): MNHNS, SASEGT. This CDR3 has 16 amino acids.

This chain connects TRBV14 to TRBJ2-7; TRBD2 matches 11 bases. Germline CDR1 and CDR2: SGHDN and FVKESK. The CDR3 has 19 residues. Trimming took 4 bases from V and 0 from J; bases not matched to a gene: 14. This chain's CDR3 is CASSPGPASGRFYSYEQYF. The CDR3 region has the DNA TGTGCCAGCAGCCCTGGGCCGGCTAGCGGGAGGTTCTACTCCTACGAGCAGTACTTC.